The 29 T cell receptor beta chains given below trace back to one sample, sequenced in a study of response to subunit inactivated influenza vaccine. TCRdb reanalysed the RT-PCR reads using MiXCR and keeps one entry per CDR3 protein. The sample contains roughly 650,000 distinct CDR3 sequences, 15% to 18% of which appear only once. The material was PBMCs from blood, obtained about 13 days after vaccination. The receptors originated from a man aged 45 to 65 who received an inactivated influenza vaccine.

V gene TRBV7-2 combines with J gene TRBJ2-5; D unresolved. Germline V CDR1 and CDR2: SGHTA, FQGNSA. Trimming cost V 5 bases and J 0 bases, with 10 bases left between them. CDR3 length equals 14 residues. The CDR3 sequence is CASSPQPHQETQYF. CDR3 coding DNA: TGTGCCAGCAGCCCACAGCCTCACCAAGAGACCCAGTACTTC.

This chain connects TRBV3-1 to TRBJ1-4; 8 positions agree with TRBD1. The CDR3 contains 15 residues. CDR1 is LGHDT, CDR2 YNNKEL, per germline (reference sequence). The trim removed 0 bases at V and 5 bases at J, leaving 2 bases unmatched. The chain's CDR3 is CASSQDRTGNEKLFF. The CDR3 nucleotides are TGTGCCAGCAGCCAAGATCGGACAGGGAATGAAAAACTGTTTTTT.

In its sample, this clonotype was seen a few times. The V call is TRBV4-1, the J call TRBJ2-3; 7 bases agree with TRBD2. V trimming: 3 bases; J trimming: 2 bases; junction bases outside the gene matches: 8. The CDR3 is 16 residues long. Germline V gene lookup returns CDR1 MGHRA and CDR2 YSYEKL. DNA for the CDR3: TGCGCCAGCAGCCAGGGCGGCGGGGGTCCCACAGATACGCAGTATTTT. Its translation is CASSQGGGGPTDTQYF.

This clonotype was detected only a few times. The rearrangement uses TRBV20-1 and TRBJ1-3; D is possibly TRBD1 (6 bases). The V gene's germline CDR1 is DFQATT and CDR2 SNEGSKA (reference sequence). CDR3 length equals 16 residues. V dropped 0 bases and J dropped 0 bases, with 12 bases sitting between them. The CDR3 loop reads CSARDPWGPSGNTIYF. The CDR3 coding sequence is TGCAGTGCTAGAGATCCGTGGGGGCCCTCTGGAAACACCATATATTTT.

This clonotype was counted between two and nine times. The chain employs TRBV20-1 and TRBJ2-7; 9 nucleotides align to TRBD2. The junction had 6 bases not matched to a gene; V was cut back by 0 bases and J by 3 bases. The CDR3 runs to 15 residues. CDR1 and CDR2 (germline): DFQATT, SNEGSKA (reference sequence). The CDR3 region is CSARETGTSFYEQYF. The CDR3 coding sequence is TGCAGTGCTAGAGAAACCGGGACTAGCTTCTACGAGCAGTACTTC.

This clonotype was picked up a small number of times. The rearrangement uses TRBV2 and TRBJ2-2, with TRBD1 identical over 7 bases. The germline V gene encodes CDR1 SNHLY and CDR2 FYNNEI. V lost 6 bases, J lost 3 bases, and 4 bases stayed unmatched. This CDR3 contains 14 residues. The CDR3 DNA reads TGTGCCAGCAGAAAAACAGGGGACACCGGGGAGCTGTTTTTT. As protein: CASRKTGDTGELFF.

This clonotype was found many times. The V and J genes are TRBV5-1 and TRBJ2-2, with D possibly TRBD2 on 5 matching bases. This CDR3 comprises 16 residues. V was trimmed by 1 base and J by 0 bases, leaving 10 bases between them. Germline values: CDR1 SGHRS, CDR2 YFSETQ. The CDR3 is CASSLLASTNTGELFF. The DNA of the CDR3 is TGCGCCAGCAGCTTGTTGGCTAGCACGAACACCGGGGAGCTGTTTTTT.

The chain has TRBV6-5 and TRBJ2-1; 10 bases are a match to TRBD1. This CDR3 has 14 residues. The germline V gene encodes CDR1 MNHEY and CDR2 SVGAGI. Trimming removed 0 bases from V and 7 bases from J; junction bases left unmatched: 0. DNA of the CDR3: TGTGCCAGCAGTTACTCGGGACAGGGGAATGAGCAGTTCTTC. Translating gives CASSYSGQGNEQFF.

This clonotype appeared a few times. The CDR3 reads CASSSGRKNIQYF. The CDR3 DNA reads TGTGCCAGCAGTTCCGGACGGAAAAACATTCAGTACTTC. The V gene is TRBV12-3 or TRBV12-4, the J gene TRBJ2-4; no clear D gene. This CDR3 spans 13 amino acids. V was shortened by 4 bases and J by 4 bases, with 8 bases between the two germline ends.

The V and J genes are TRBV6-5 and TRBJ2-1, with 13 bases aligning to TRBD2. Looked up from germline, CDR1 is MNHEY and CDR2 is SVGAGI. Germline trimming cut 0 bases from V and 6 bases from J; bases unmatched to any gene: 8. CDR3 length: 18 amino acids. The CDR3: CASSYSPALAGGRNEQFF. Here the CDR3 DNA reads TGTGCCAGCAGTTACTCGCCCGCACTAGCGGGGGGGCGCAATGAGCAGTTCTTC.

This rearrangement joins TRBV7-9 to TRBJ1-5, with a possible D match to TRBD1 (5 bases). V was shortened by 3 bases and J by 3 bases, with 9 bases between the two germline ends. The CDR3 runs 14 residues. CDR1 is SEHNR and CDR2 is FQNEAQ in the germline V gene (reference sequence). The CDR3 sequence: CASSLGGDNQPQHF. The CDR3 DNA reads TGTGCCAGCAGCTTGGGGGGAGACAATCAGCCCCAGCATTTT.

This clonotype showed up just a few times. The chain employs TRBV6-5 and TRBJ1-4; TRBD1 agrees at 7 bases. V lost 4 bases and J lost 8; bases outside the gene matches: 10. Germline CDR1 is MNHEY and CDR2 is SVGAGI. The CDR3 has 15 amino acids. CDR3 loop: CASSSTDRVGEKLFF. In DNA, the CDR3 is TGTGCCAGCAGTTCCACCGACAGGGTAGGGGAAAAACTGTTTTTT.

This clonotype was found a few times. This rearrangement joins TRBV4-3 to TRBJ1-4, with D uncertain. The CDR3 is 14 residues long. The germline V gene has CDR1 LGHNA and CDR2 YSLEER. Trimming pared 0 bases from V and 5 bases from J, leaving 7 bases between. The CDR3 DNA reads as TGCGCCAGCAGCCAAGATAACGGGAATGAAAAACTGTTTTTT. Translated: CASSQDNGNEKLFF.

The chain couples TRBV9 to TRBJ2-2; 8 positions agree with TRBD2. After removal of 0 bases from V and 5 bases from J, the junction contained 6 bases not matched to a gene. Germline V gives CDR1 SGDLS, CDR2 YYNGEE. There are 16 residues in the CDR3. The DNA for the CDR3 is TGTGCCAGCAGCGTAGGAACGGGGGGGCCAACCGGGGAGCTGTTTTTT. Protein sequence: CASSVGTGGPTGELFF.

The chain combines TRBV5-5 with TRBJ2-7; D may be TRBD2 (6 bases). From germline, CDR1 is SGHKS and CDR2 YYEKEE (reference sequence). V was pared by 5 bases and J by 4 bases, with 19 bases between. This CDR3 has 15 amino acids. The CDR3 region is CASSYLWGERYEQYF. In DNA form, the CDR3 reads TGTGCCAGCAGTTACCTGTGGGGGGAGAGGTACGAGCAGTACTTC.

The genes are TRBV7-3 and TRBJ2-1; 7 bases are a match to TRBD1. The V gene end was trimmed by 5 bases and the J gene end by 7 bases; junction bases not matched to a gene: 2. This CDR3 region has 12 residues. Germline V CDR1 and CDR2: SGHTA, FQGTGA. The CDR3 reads CASSKQGNEQFF. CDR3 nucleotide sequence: TGTGCCAGCAGCAAACAGGGGAATGAGCAGTTCTTC.

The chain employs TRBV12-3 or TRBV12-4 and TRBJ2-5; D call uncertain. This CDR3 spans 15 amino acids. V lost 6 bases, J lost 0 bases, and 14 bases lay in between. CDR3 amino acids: CASSLVALNQETQYF. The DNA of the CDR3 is TGTGCCAGCAGCCTTGTGGCCCTGAACCAAGAGACCCAGTACTTC.

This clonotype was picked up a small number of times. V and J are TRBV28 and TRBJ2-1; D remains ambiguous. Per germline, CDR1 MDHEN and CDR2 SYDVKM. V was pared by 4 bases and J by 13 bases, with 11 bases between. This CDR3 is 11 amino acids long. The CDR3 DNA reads TGTGCCAGCAGTTCCCTATTGACTCAGTTCTTC. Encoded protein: CASSSLLTQFF.

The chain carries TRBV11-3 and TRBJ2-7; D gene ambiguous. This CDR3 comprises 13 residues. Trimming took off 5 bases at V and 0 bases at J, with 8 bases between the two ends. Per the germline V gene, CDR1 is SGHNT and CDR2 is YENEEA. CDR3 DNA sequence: TGTGCCAGCAGCCCCCTTGACTCCTACGAGCAGTACTTC. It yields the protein CASSPLDSYEQYF.

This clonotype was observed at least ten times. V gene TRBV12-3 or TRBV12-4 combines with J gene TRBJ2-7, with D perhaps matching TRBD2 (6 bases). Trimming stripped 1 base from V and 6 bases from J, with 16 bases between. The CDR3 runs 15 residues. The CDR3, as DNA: TGTGCCAGCAGTTTAGACGGGGGAAAAACGCTCGAGCAGTACTTC. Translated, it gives CASSLDGGKTLEQYF.

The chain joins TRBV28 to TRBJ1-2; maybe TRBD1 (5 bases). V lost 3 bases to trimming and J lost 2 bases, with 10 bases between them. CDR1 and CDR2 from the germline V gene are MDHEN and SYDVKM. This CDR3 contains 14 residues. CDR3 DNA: TGTGCCAGCAGTTTGGTGGGACGGAACTATGGCTACACCTTC. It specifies CASSLVGRNYGYTF.

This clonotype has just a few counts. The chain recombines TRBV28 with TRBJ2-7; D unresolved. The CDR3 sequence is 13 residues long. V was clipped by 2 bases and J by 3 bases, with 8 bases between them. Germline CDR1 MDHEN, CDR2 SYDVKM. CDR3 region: CASSLSYLYEQYF. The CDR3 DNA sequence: TGTGCCAGCAGTTTAAGTTACCTCTACGAGCAGTACTTC.

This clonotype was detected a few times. DNA for the CDR3: TGTGCCAGCTCACGGTTACAGGGGTCGCAAGAGACCCAGTACTTC. This translates into CASSRLQGSQETQYF. The rearrangement joins TRBV18 to TRBJ2-5; 7 bases map to TRBD1. Germline assignment: CDR1 KGHSH and CDR2 LQKENI. The trim removed 4 bases at V and 2 bases at J, leaving 7 bases unmatched. The length of the CDR3 is 15 residues.

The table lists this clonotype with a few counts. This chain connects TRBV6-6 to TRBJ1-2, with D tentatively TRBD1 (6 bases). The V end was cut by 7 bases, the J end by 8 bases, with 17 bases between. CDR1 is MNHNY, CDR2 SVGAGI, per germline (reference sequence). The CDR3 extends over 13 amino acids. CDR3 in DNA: TGTGCCAGCACCACACAGGCAGGGGAAGGCTACACCTTC. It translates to CASTTQAGEGYTF.

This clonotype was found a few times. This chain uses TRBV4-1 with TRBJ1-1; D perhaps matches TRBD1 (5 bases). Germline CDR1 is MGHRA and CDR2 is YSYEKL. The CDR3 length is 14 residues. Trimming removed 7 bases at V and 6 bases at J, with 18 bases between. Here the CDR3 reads CASTRDLRFPEAFF. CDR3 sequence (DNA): TGCGCCAGCACCAGGGACCTGCGATTCCCTGAAGCTTTCTTT.

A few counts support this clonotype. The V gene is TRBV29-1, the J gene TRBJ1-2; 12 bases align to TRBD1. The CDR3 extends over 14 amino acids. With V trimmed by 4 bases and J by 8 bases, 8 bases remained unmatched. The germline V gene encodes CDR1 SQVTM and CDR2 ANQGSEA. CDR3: CSVGEGQGARGYTF. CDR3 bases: TGCAGCGTTGGGGAGGGACAGGGGGCGAGGGGCTACACCTTC. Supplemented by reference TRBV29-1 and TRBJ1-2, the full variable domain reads SAVISQKPSRDICQRGTSLTIQCQVDSQVTMMFWYRQQPGQSLTLIATANQGSEATYESGFVIDKFPISRPNLTFSTLTVSNMSPEDSSIYLCSVGEGQGARGYTFGSGTRLTVV.

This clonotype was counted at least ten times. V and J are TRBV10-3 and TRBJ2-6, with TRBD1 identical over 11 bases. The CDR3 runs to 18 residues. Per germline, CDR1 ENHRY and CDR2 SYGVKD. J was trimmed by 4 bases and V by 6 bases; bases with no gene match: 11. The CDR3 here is CAIRGGQGASSGANVLTF. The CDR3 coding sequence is TGTGCCATCAGAGGCGGACAGGGGGCATCGTCCGGGGCCAACGTCCTGACTTTC.

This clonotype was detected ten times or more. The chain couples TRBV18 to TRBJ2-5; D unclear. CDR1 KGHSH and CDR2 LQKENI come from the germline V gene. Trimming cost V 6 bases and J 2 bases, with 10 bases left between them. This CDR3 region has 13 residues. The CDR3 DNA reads TGTGCCAGCTCCGCCAAACTACAAGAGACCCAGTACTTC. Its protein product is CASSAKLQETQYF.

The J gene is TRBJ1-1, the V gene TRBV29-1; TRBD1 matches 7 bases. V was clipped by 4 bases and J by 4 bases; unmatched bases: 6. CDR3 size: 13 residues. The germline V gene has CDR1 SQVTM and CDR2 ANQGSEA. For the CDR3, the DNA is TGCAGCGTTGTTGACAGGGCAGGCACTGAAGCTTTCTTT. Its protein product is CSVVDRAGTEAFF.